This T cell receptor (beta chain) came from a study of T cell responses to AZD1222 COVID-19 vaccine. Trimming took 5 bases from V and 9 from J; bases not matched to a gene: 18. The CDR3 has 16 residues. Germline V CDR1 and CDR2: SNHLY, FYNNEI. TCRdb keeps only in-frame clones here, not all; method: immunoSEQ multiplex PCR. The sample consists of 65,000 to 90,000 clones, approximately 87% of them appearing once. The clonotype comes from an adult in good health. J is TRBJ1-2 and V is TRBV2; 7 bases fit TRBD1. This specimen consisted of peripheral blood, obtained on day 0 of AZD1222 vaccination. The CDR3 sequence: CASSFTRQGGATSYTF. The DNA for the CDR3 is TGTGCCAGCAGTTTTACTAGACAGGGTGGCGCGACGAGCTACACCTTC.